This T cell receptor (beta chain) came from a study of cytomegalovirus exposure and HLA in healthy donors. PCR primers comprised 60 Vbeta and 13 Jbeta primers. Measured with immunoSEQ multiplex PCR; TCRdb has only the in-frame clones, and not every one. Here the sample spans about 130,000 clones, approximately 84% being singletons. Sequencing was carried out using PBMCs. The source is a boy under 10 years old in good health and CMV-seronegative.

The CDR3 DNA is TGTGCCAGCATCGATTGGTCGGGGGAGAATGGCTACACCTTC. Residues: CASIDWSGENGYTF. The chain uses TRBV6-5 and TRBJ1-2; tentatively, D is TRBD1 (5 bases). The CDR3 is 14 residues long. The V end lost 7 bases, the J end lost 6 bases, and 18 bases lay between the germline ends. Germline-derived CDR1 and CDR2 are MNHEY and SVGAGI.